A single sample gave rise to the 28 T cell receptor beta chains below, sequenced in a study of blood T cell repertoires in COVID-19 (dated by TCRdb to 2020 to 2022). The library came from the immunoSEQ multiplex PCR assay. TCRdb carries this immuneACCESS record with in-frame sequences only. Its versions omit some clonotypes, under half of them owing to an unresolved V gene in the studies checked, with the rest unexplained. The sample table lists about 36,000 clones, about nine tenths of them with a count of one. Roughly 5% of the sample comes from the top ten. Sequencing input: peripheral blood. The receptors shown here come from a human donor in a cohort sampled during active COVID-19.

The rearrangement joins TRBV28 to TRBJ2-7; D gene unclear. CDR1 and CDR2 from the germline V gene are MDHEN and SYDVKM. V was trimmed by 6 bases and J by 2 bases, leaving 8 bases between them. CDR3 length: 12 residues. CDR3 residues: CASRGATYEQYF. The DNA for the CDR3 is TGTGCCAGCAGAGGAGCTACCTACGAGCAGTACTTC.

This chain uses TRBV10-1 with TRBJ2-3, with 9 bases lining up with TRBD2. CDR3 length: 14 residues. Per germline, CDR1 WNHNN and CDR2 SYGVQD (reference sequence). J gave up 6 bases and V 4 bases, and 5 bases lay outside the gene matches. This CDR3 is CASSVAGGVDTQYF. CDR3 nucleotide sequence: TGCGCCAGCAGTGTTGCGGGAGGGGTGGATACGCAGTATTTT.

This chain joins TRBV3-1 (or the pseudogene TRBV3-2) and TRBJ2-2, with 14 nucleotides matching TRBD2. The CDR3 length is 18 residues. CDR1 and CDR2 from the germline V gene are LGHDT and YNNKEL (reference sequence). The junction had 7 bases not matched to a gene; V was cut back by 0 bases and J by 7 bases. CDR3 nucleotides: TGTGCCAGCAGCCAAGACTCGGGACTAGCGGGAGTTGTCGGGGAGCTGTTTTTT. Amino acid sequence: CASSQDSGLAGVVGELFF.

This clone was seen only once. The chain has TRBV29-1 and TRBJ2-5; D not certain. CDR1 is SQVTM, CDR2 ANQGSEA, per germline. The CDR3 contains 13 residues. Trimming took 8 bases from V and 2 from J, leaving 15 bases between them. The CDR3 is CSFDRIGQETQYF. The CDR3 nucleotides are TGCAGCTTCGATCGGATCGGGCAAGAGACCCAGTACTTC.

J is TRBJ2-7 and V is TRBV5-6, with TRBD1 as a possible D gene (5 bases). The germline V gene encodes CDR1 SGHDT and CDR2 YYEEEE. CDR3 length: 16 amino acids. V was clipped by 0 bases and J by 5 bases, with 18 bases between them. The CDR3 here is CASSLGRAGKTHEQYF. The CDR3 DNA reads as TGTGCCAGCAGCTTGGGTCGGGCAGGGAAAACCCACGAGCAGTACTTC. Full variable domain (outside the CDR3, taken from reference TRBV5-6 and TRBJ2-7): DAGVTQSPTHLIKTRGQQVTLRCSPKSGHDTVSWYQQALGQGPQFIFQYYEEEERQRGNFPDRFSGHQFPNYSSELNVNALLLGDSALYLCASSLGRAGKTHEQYFGPGTRLTVT.

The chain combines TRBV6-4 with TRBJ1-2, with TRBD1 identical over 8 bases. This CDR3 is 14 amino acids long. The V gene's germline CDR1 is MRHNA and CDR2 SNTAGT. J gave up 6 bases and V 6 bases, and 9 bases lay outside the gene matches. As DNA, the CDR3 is TGTGCCAGCAGAATTACAGGGGGAAAGCATGGCTACACCTTC. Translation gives CASRITGGKHGYTF.

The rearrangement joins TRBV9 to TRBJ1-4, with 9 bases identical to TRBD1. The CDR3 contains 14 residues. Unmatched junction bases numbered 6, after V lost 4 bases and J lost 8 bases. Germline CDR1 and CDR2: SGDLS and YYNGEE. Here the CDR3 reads CASSPGQGREKLFF. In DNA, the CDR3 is TGTGCCAGCAGCCCGGGACAGGGTCGCGAAAAACTGTTTTTT.

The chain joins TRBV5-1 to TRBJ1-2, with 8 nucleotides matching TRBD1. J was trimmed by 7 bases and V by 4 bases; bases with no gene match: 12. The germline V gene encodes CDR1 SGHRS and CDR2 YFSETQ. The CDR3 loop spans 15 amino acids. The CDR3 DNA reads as TGCGCCAGCAGCCGAGGCCCGGGACAGGCTGTTGGCTACACCTTC. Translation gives CASSRGPGQAVGYTF.

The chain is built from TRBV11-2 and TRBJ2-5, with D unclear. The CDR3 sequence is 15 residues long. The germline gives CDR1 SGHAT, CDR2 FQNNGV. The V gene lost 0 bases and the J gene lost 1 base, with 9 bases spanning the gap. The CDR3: CASSLEMGRQETQYF. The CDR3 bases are TGTGCCAGCAGCTTAGAGATGGGCCGCCAAGAGACCCAGTACTTC.

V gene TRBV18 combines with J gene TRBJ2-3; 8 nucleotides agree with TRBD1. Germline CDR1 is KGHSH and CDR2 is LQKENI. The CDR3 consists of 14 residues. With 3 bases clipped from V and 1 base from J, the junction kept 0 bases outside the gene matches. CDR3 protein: CASSPTGGTDTQYF. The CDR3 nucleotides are TGTGCCAGCTCACCGACAGGGGGCACAGATACGCAGTATTTT.

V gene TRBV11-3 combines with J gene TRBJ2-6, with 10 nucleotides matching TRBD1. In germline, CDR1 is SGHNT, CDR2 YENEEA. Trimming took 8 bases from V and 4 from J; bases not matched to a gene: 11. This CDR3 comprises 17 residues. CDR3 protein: CASAPGQGLAGANVLTF. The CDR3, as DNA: TGTGCCAGCGCCCCGGGACAGGGGCTCGCGGGGGCCAACGTCCTGACTTTC.

CDR3 bases: TGTGCCAGCAGTTTAGAGACCCCGGGTGAGCAGTTCTTC. Amino acid sequence: CASSLETPGEQFF. The chain links TRBV28 to TRBJ2-1; D uncertain. Germline CDR1 reads MDHEN; CDR2 reads SYDVKM. The CDR3 runs to 13 residues. V lost 2 bases, J lost 9 bases, and 11 bases lay in between.

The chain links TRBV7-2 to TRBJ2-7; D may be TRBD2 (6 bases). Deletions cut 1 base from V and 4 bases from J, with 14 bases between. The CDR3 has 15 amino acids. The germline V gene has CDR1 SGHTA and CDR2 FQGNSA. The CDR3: CASSLEAGVGYEQYF. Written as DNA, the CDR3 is TGTGCCAGCAGCTTAGAAGCGGGTGTGGGTTACGAGCAGTACTTC.

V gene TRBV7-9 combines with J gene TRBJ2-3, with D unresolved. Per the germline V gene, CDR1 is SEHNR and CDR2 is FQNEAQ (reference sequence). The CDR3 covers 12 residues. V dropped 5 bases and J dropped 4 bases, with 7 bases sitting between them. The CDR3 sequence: CASSPLADTQYF. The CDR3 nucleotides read TGTGCCAGCAGCCCATTAGCAGATACGCAGTATTTT.

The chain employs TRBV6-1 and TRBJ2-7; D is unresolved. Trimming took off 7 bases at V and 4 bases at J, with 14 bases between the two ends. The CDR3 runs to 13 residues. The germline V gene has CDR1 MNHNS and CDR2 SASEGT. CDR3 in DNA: TGTGCCAGCAAGTTTGGCACAAATTACGAGCAGTACTTC. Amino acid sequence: CASKFGTNYEQYF.

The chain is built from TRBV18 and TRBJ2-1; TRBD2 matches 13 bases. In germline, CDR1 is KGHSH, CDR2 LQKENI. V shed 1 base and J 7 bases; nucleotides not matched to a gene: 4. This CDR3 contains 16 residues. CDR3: CASSPRTSGRENEQFF. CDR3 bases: TGTGCCAGCTCACCACGGACTAGCGGGAGAGAAAATGAGCAGTTCTTC.

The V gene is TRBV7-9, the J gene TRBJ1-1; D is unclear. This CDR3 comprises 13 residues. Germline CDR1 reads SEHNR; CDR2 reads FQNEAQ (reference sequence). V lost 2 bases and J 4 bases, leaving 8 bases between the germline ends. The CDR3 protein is CASSLLVATEAFF. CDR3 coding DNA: TGTGCCAGCAGCTTACTGGTAGCCACTGAAGCTTTCTTT.

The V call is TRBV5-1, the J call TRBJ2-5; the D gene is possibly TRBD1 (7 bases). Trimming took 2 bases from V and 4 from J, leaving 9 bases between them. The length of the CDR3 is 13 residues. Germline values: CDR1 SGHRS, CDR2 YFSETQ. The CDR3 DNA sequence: TGCGCCAGCAGCTTTCAGGGGGGAGAGACCCAGTACTTC. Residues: CASSFQGGETQYF.

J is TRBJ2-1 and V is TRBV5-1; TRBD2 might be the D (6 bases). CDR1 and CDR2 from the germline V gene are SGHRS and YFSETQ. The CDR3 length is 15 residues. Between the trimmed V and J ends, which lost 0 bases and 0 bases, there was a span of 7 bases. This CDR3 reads CASSLAGSSYNEQFF. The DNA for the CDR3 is TGCGCCAGCAGCTTGGCCGGGAGCTCCTACAATGAGCAGTTCTTC.

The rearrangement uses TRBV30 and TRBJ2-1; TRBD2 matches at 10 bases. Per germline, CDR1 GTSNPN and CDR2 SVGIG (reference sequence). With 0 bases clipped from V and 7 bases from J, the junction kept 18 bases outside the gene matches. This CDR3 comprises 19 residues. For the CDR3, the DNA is TGTGCCTGGAGTGTATTTGCCTCGACACTAGCGGGACGGGTGAATGAGCAGTTCTTC. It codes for CAWSVFASTLAGRVNEQFF.

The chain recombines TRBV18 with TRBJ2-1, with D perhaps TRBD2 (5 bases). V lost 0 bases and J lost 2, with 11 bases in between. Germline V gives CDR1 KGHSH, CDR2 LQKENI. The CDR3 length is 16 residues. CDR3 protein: CASSPPKGGTYNEQFF. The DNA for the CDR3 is TGTGCCAGCTCACCACCAAAAGGAGGCACCTACAATGAGCAGTTCTTC.

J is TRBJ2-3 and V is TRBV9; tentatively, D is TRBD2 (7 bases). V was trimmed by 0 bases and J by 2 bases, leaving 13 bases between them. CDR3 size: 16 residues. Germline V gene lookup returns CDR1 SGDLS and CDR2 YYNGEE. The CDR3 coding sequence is TGTGCCAGCAGCGTAGCGGGGGGCGGCTTCACAGATACGCAGTATTTT. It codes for CASSVAGGGFTDTQYF.

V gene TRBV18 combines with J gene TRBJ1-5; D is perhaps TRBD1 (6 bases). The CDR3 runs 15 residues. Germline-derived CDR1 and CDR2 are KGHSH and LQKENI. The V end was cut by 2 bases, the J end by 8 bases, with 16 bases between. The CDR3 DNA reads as TGTGCCAGCTCACCAGGACAGCAATCTGTCGAGCCCCAGCATTTT. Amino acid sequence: CASSPGQQSVEPQHF.

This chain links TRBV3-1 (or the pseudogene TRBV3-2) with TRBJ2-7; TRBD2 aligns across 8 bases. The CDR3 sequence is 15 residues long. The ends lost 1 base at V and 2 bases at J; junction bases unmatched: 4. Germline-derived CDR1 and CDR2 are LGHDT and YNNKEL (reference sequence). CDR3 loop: CASSQVNGRAYEQYF. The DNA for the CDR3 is TGTGCCAGCAGCCAAGTGAACGGGAGGGCCTACGAGCAGTACTTC.

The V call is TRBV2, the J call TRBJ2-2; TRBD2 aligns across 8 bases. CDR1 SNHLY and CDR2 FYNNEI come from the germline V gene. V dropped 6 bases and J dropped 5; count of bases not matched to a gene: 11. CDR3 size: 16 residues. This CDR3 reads CASSGGVSPQTGELFF. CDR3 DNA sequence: TGTGCCAGCAGCGGGGGGGTCTCACCCCAGACCGGGGAGCTGTTTTTT.

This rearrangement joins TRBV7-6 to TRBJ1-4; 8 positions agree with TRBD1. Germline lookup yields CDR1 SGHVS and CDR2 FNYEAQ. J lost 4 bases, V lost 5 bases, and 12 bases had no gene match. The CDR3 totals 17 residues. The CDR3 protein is CASSPRRGRGDNEKLFF. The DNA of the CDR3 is TGTGCCAGCAGCCCCCGCAGGGGGCGAGGAGATAATGAAAAACTGTTTTTT.

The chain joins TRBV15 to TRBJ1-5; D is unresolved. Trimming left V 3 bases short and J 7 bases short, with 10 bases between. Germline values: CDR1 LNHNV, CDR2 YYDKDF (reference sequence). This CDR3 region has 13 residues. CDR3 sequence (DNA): TGTGCCACCAGCAGCAAAACAAGACAGCCCCAGCATTTT. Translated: CATSSKTRQPQHF.

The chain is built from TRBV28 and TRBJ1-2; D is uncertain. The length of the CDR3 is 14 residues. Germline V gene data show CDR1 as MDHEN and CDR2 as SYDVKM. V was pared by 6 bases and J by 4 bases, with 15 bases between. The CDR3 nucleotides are TGTGCCAGCAGCACTCAGCCGCCAGGCTATGGCTACACCTTC. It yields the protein CASSTQPPGYGYTF.